The 12 T cell receptor beta chains below were found in one sample sequenced in a study of radiotherapy plus CTLA-4 blockade in lung cancer. Data came from immunoSEQ multiplex PCR; TCRdb stores just in-frame clones and leaves some out. The repertoire includes some 87,000 clones, over 80% of them detected once, and less than 15% sits in the top ten. The specimen was peripheral blood, collected from a patient treated with radiotherapy plus ipilimumab. These receptors all stem from a human donor with non-small cell lung cancer that progressed on radiotherapy plus ipilimumab.

The V and J genes are TRBV9 and TRBJ1-1, with 8 bases aligning to TRBD1. This CDR3 contains 14 residues. CDR1 SGDLS and CDR2 YYNGEE come from the germline V gene. V was pared by 1 base and J by 4 bases, with 3 bases of the junction left unmatched. The CDR3 region is CASSVQGAGTEAFF. The CDR3 DNA reads TGTGCCAGCAGCGTACAGGGGGCTGGCACTGAAGCTTTCTTT.

This chain uses TRBV19 with TRBJ2-7, with 8 bases matching TRBD2. Trimming cost V 11 bases and J 2 bases; bases outside gene matches: 8. Germline lookup yields CDR1 LNHDA and CDR2 SQIVND (reference sequence). The CDR3 loop spans 13 amino acids. The CDR3 is CAEGGLGTYEQYF. Written as DNA, the CDR3 is TGTGCCGAAGGGGGACTAGGCACCTACGAGCAGTACTTC.

The chain joins TRBV28 to TRBJ2-3; 10 nucleotides align to TRBD1. CDR1 and CDR2 from the germline V gene are MDHEN and SYDVKM. The V and J ends lost 5 bases and 5 bases, in that order; junction bases with no gene match: 10. This CDR3 spans 16 amino acids. CDR3 in DNA: TGTGCCAGCAGTGCATCGACAGGGGGCTCTGAAGATACGCAGTATTTT. Amino acid sequence: CASSASTGGSEDTQYF.

The rearrangement links TRBV5-8 to TRBJ2-7; D is unresolved. From germline, CDR1 is SGHTS and CDR2 YDEGEE. V was trimmed by 0 bases and J by 6 bases, leaving 10 bases between them. This CDR3 contains 13 residues. The CDR3, as DNA: TGTGCCAGCAGCTTGGGGCAGGTAGGCGAGCAGTACTTC. Translating it yields CASSLGQVGEQYF.

This clone was recorded a few times. This rearrangement joins TRBV30 to TRBJ1-1; unclear D gene. V lost 0 bases and J 1 base, leaving 6 bases between the germline ends. This CDR3 is built from 13 residues. Germline V CDR1 and CDR2: GTSNPN, SVGIG (reference sequence). The CDR3 reads CAWSVRQNTEAFF. The CDR3 DNA reads TGTGCCTGGAGTGTACGGCAGAACACTGAAGCTTTCTTT.

The CDR3 sequence is CASSQALLTRGEKLFF. CDR3 DNA: TGCGCCAGCAGCCAAGCCCTACTGACAAGAGGGGAAAAACTGTTTTTT. The chain carries TRBV4-3 and TRBJ1-4; D not certain. There are 16 residues in the CDR3. Germline lookup yields CDR1 LGHNA and CDR2 YSLEER. V lost 1 base and J lost 8, with 17 bases in between.

This chain links TRBV7-8 with TRBJ1-2; D might be TRBD1 (5 bases). Looked up from germline, CDR1 is SGHVS and CDR2 is FQNEAQ. The CDR3 extends over 15 amino acids. Trimming pared 0 bases from V and 5 bases from J, leaving 13 bases between. The DNA for the CDR3 is TGTGCCAGCAGCTTAGCTGGGGGAGAACAGTATGGCTACACCTTC. This translates into CASSLAGGEQYGYTF. The full variable domain, with the rest looked up from reference TRBV7-8 and TRBJ1-2, is GAGVSQSPRYKVAKRGQDVALRCDPISGHVSLFWYQQALGQGPEFLTYFQNEAQLDKSGLPSDRFFAERPEGSVSTLKIQRTQQEDSAVYLCASSLAGGEQYGYTFGSGTRLTVV.

The sample holds a few counts of this clone. The genes are TRBV4-3 and TRBJ1-3, with D uncertain. CDR1 LGHNA and CDR2 YSLEER come from the germline V gene. Trimming cost V 5 bases and J 2 bases, with 7 bases left between them. There are 13 residues in the CDR3. The CDR3 sequence is CASSSQTGNTIYF. In DNA form, the CDR3 reads TGCGCCAGCAGCTCACAAACTGGAAACACCATATATTTT.

V is TRBV6-1 and J is TRBJ1-6; 8 bases are a match to TRBD1. Germline V gives CDR1 MNHNS, CDR2 SASEGT. The length of the CDR3 is 18 residues. After removal of 0 bases from V and 4 bases from J, the junction contained 8 bases not matched to a gene. In nucleotides, the CDR3 is TGTGCCAGCAGTGAAGCCAGACAGGGGACGGATTATAATTCACCCCTCCACTTT. It is translated as CASSEARQGTDYNSPLHF.

This clone was seen just once. The chain joins TRBV28 to TRBJ2-2, with 9 bases identical to TRBD1. The V and J ends lost 3 bases and 4 bases, in that order; junction bases with no gene match: 9. From germline, CDR1 is MDHEN and CDR2 SYDVKM. The length of the CDR3 is 17 residues. CDR3 bases: TGTGCCAGCAGTTTGGGGGGGACAGGGTCGGCCACCGGGGAGCTGTTTTTT. Protein product: CASSLGGTGSATGELFF.

This sequence joins TRBV27 and TRBJ1-2; tentative D call: TRBD1 (5 bases). The CDR3 loop spans 15 amino acids. V was trimmed by 5 bases and J by 2 bases, leaving 15 bases between them. The germline gives CDR1 MNHEY, CDR2 SMNVEV (reference sequence). The CDR3 spells CASSTLPGGNYGYTF. In nucleotides, the CDR3 is TGTGCCAGCAGTACCCTCCCCGGGGGAAACTATGGCTACACCTTC.

This clone has just a few counts. The genes are TRBV11-3 and TRBJ2-7, with 7 bases aligning to TRBD2. Germline CDR1 and CDR2: SGHNT and YENEEA. The CDR3 consists of 16 residues. The J segment lost 2 bases and the V segment lost 1 base, leaving 8 bases of the junction unmatched. CDR3 bases: TGTGCCAGCAGCTTAGGGGGGGGTTTCTCCCCCTACGAGCAGTACTTC. Encoded protein: CASSLGGGFSPYEQYF.